Reported below is one T cell receptor beta chain. The target antigen is unknown. The data belong to a study of blood T cells in healthy people across ages. Whole-study results and caveats: The fall in TCR beta diversity per million T cells was roughly linear with age.

Germline lookup yields CDR1 MNHNS and CDR2 SASEGT. V was pared by 2 bases and J by 3 bases, with 11 bases between. The CDR3 runs 14 residues. Primed by a sample-barcoded 5' primer and a J-beta primer mix, a second PCR proceeded for roughly 6 to 12 cycles. TCRdb reprocessed the 5' RACE reads via MiXCR and lists one record per CDR3 protein. This repertoire shows about 1.8 million distinct CDR3 sequences, about 50% found once; its top ten account for approximately 2%. This TCR was recovered from a woman aged 40 to 50 in good health. This sequence joins TRBV6-1 and TRBJ2-7; no definite D call. Material: blood. The CDR3 region has the DNA TGTGCCAGCAGTGAAAGTCTCGGGCTCTACGAGCAGTACTTC. This translates into CASSESLGLYEQYF.